This entry concerns a single TCR beta chain. TCRdb reprocessed the 5' RACE reads, keeping one entry per CDR3 protein, no DNA. Its table records fewer than 400,000 distinct CDR3 sequences. These data originate in a study of T cells expressing NK-cell markers. CDR3 length: 17 residues. Germline V CDR1 and CDR2: SGHDT, YYEEEE. The V call is TRBV5-6, the J call TRBJ2-6; TCRdb calls TRBD1, which cannot be checked without DNA. The TCR originated in a woman in her forties or fifties in good health. Sequencing was done on a sample of blood T cells: a sorted CD56 or NKG2C T cell subset, CD4+ or CD8+ T cells, or bulk PBMC T cells (not recorded which). CDR3 residues: CASSGWTGGAGANVLTF.